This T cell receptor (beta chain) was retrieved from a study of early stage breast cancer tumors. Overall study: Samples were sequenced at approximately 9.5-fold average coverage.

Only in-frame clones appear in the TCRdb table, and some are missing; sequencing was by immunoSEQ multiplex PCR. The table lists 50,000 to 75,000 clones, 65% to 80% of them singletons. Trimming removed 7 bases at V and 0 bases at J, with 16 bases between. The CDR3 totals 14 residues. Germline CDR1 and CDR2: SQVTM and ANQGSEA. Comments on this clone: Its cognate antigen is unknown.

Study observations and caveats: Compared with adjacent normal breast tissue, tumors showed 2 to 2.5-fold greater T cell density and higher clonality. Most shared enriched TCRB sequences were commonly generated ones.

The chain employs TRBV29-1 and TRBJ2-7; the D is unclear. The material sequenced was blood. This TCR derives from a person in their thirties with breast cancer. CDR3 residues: CSALIDSNSYEQYF. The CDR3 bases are TGCAGCGCTTTGATTGATTCAAACTCCTACGAGCAGTACTTC.